This entry lists 17 T cell receptor beta chains sequenced from one sample in a study of control samples from healthy donors and cancer patients. Data came from immunoSEQ multiplex PCR; TCRdb stores just in-frame clones and leaves some out. This repertoire shows tens of thousands of clones, roughly 91% found once; its top ten account for around 5.8%. Sample: blood. Receptors were obtained from a man aged 45-60 years in good health.

The V gene is TRBV2, the J gene TRBJ1-5; a weak D match, TRBD1 (5 bases). There are 15 residues in the CDR3. Trimming stripped 3 bases from V and 3 bases from J, with 12 bases between. Germline CDR1 reads SNHLY; CDR2 reads FYNNEI. CDR3 region: CASSDVGVDNQPQHF. The DNA for the CDR3 is TGTGCCAGCAGTGATGTAGGGGTTGACAATCAGCCCCAGCATTTT.

This rearrangement joins TRBV11-2 to TRBJ2-1; no reliable D call. Trimming removed 5 bases from V and 1 base from J, with 6 bases in between. The CDR3 extends over 13 amino acids. Germline V gene data show CDR1 as SGHAT and CDR2 as FQNNGV. The CDR3 DNA follows: TGTGCCAGCAGCCCCGGATCCTACAATGAGCAGTTCTTC. Encoded protein: CASSPGSYNEQFF. Filled out from reference TRBV11-2 and TRBJ2-1, the complete variable domain reads EAGVAQSPRYKIIEKRQSVAFWCNPISGHATLYWYQQILGQGPKLLIQFQNNGVVDDSQLPKDRFSAERLKGVDSTLKIQPAKLEDSAVYLCASSPGSYNEQFFGPGTRLTVL.

The chain uses TRBV10-2 and TRBJ2-5; 9 bases fit TRBD2. CDR3 length: 19 amino acids. Trimming removed 0 bases from V and 5 bases from J; junction bases left unmatched: 16. Per germline, CDR1 WSHSY and CDR2 SAAADI. CDR3 nucleotides: TGCGCCAGCAGTGAGTCCGCGGGGGGGCGTTTAGGTGTGTCGGAGACCCAGTACTTC. This sequence encodes CASSESAGGRLGVSETQYF.

This chain links TRBV7-3 with TRBJ2-1, with 8 bases lining up with TRBD2. The CDR3 length is 15 residues. CDR1 is SGHTA and CDR2 is FQGTGA in the germline V gene. J gave up 6 bases and V 5 bases, and 9 bases lay outside the gene matches. The CDR3 sequence: CASSRSGVPGNEQFF. CDR3 in DNA: TGTGCCAGCAGCCGTAGCGGGGTTCCCGGCAATGAGCAGTTCTTC.

This clone was picked up one time. This rearrangement joins TRBV6-1 to TRBJ2-7; D uncertain. Looked up from germline, CDR1 is MNHNS and CDR2 is SASEGT. The CDR3 has 14 amino acids. V was cut by 1 base and J by 0 bases, with 7 bases left in between. In DNA, the CDR3 is TGTGCCAGCAGTGAAGAGGGCATCTCCTACGAGCAGTACTTC. Translated, it gives CASSEEGISYEQYF.

The V call is TRBV3-1 (or the pseudogene TRBV3-2), the J call TRBJ1-4; D gene uncertain. This CDR3 is built from 15 residues. V was pared by 2 bases and J by 6 bases, with 13 bases between. The germline V gene encodes CDR1 LGHDT and CDR2 YNNKEL (reference sequence). The CDR3 loop is CASSQNPWEDEKLFF. CDR3 nucleotides: TGTGCCAGCAGCCAAAACCCTTGGGAGGATGAAAAACTGTTTTTT.

The table lists this clone with a few counts. This chain joins TRBV6-1 and TRBJ2-7; 9 bases are a match to TRBD1. The V and J ends lost 3 bases and 2 bases, in that order; junction bases with no gene match: 5. CDR1 and CDR2 from the germline V gene are MNHNS and SASEGT. This CDR3 is built from 15 residues. The CDR3 loop reads CASSDNWDRAYEQYF. CDR3 sequence (DNA): TGTGCCAGCAGTGACAACTGGGACAGGGCCTACGAGCAGTACTTC.

This clone is a singleton in its sample. The V and J genes are TRBV20-1 and TRBJ2-1; D gene ambiguous. The length of the CDR3 is 10 residues. V lost 6 bases, J lost 7 bases, and 7 bases lay in between. Germline CDR1 is DFQATT and CDR2 is SNEGSKA (reference sequence). The CDR3 region has the DNA TGCAGTGCCCGCGAAAATGAGCAGTTCTTC. Translated, it gives CSARENEQFF.

The chain uses TRBV4-1 and TRBJ1-2; 8 nucleotides agree with TRBD1. After removal of 0 bases from V and 1 base from J, the junction contained 4 bases not matched to a gene. Germline CDR1 MGHRA, CDR2 YSYEKL. The CDR3 is made up of 16 amino acids. The CDR3 sequence: CASSQDGQGNNYGYTF. The DNA for the CDR3 is TGCGCCAGCAGCCAAGATGGACAGGGAAATAACTATGGCTACACCTTC.

V and J are TRBV28 and TRBJ1-5; the D gene is possibly TRBD1 (5 bases). The V end was cut by 6 bases, the J end by 7 bases, with 19 bases between. The CDR3 is made up of 15 amino acids. From germline, CDR1 is MDHEN and CDR2 SYDVKM. DNA for the CDR3: TGTGCCAGCAGCCTCACGGGGGGTCCGTGGCAGCCCCAGCATTTT. It codes for CASSLTGGPWQPQHF.

This chain uses TRBV5-4 with TRBJ1-2; D is unclear. The CDR3 spans 16 residues. The V end was cut by 0 bases, the J end by 4 bases, with 16 bases between. The V gene's germline CDR1 is SGHNT and CDR2 YYREEE (reference sequence). The CDR3 loop reads CASSLAVLRGSYGYTF. The CDR3 DNA is TGTGCCAGCAGCTTGGCCGTGTTAAGAGGGTCCTATGGCTACACCTTC.

The chain recombines TRBV29-1 with TRBJ2-5; 9 nucleotides agree with TRBD1. V lost 7 bases, J lost 4 bases, and 25 bases stayed unmatched. The CDR3 is 19 residues long. In germline, CDR1 is SQVTM, CDR2 ANQGSEA. CDR3 amino acids: CSATLLLTGGYGLGETQYF. In nucleotides, the CDR3 is TGCAGCGCAACCCTACTCTTGACAGGGGGGTATGGTTTAGGAGAGACCCAGTACTTC.

This sequence joins TRBV15 and TRBJ1-1; no clear D. The CDR3 totals 14 residues. V lost 5 bases, J lost 2 bases, and 12 bases lay in between. Germline CDR1 and CDR2: LNHNV and YYDKDF (reference sequence). The DNA of the CDR3 is TGTGCCACCAGCCGACTCTCCGGAAACACTGAAGCTTTCTTT. Translation: CATSRLSGNTEAFF.

The CDR3 sequence is CASSQPQGARAEAFF. The CDR3 DNA sequence: TGTGCCAGCAGCCAACCACAGGGGGCGCGGGCTGAAGCTTTCTTT. The chain carries TRBV3-1 (or the pseudogene TRBV3-2) and TRBJ1-1, with 9 bases that match TRBD1. The J segment lost 6 bases and the V segment lost 2 bases, leaving 7 bases of the junction unmatched. Germline CDR1 is LGHDT and CDR2 is YNNKEL (reference sequence). This CDR3 spans 15 amino acids.

The gene calls are TRBV4-2 and TRBJ2-7; 9 nucleotides line up with TRBD2. Germline CDR1 and CDR2: LGHNA and YNFKEQ. The CDR3 runs to 15 residues. Germline trimming cut 0 bases from V and 3 bases from J; bases unmatched to any gene: 3. CDR3 protein: CASSQELAGSYEQYF. CDR3 nucleotide sequence: TGTGCCAGCAGCCAAGAGCTAGCGGGGAGCTACGAGCAGTACTTC.

This chain connects TRBV11-2 to TRBJ2-1; D remains ambiguous. V was trimmed by 5 bases and J by 2 bases, leaving 7 bases between them. Germline CDR1 SGHAT, CDR2 FQNNGV. CDR3 length: 13 amino acids. The CDR3 sequence: CASSLRAYNEQFF. CDR3 in DNA: TGTGCCAGCAGCCTCCGGGCCTACAATGAGCAGTTCTTC.

The chain combines TRBV18 with TRBJ2-1; tentative D call: TRBD2 (6 bases). CDR1 and CDR2 from the germline V gene are KGHSH and LQKENI. The CDR3 is 14 amino acids. Trimming took 3 bases from V and 9 from J, leaving 15 bases between them. The DNA for the CDR3 is TGTGCCAGCTCACCGCGGGTCCCGGGGGTTGAGCAGTTCTTC. It specifies CASSPRVPGVEQFF. Filled out from reference TRBV18 and TRBJ2-1, the complete variable domain reads NAGVMQNPRHLVRRRGQEARLRCSPMKGHSHVYWYRQLPEEGLKFMVYLQKENIIDESGMPKERFSAEFPKEGPSILRIQQVVRGDSAAYFCASSPRVPGVEQFFGPGTRLTVL.